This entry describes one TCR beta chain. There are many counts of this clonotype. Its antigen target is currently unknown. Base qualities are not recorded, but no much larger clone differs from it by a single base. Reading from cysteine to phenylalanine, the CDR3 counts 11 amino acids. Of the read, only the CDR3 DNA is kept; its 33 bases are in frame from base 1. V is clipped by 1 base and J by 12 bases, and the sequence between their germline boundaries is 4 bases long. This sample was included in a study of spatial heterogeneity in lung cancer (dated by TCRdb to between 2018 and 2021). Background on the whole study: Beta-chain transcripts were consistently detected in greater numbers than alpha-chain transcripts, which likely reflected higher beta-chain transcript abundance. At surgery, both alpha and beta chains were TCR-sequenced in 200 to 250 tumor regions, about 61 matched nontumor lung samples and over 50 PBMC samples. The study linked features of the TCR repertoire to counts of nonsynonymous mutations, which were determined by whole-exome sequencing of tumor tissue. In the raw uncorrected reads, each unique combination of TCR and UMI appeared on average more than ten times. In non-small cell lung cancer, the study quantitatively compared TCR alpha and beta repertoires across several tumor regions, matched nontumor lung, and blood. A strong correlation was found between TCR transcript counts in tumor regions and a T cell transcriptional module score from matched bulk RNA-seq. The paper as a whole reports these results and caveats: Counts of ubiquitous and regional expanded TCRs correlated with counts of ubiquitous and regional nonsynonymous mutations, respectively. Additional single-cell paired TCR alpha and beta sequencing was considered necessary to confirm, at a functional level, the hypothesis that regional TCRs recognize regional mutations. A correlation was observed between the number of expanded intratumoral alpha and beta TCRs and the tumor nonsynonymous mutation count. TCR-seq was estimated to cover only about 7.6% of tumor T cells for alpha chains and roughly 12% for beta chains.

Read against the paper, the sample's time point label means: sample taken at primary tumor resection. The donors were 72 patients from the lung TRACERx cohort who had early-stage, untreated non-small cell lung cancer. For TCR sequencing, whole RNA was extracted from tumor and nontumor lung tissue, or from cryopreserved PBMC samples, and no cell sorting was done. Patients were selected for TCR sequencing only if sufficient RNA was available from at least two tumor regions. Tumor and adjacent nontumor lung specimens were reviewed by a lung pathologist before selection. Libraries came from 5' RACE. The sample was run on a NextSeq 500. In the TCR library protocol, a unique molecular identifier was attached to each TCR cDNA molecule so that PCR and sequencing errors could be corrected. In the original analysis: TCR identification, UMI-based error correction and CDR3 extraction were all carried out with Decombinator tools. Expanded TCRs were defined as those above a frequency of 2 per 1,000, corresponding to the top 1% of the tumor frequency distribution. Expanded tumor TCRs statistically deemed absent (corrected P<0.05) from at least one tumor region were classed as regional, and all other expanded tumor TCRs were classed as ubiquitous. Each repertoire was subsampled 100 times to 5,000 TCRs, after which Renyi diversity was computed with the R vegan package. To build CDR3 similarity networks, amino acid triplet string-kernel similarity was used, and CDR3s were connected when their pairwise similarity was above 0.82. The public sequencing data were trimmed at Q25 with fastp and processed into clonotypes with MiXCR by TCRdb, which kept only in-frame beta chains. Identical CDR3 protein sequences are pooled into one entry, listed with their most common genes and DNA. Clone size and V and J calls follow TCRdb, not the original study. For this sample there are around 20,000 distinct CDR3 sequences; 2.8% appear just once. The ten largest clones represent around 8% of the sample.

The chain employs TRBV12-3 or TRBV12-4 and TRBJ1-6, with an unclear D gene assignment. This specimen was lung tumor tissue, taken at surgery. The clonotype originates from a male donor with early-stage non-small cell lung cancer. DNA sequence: TGTGCCAGCAGTTTAGAGGGACCCCTCCACTTT. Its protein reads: CASSLEGPLHF.